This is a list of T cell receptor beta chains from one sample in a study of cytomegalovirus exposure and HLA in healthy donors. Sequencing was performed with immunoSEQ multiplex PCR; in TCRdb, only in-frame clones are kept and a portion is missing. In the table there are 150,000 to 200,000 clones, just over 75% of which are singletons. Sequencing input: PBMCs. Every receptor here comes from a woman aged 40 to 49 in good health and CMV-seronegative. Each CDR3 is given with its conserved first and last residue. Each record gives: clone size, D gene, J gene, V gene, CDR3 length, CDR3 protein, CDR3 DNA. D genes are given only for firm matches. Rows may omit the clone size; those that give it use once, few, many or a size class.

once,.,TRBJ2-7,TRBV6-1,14,CASSPSRNAYEQYF,TGTGCCAGCAGCCCCTCTAGGAACGCCTACGAGCAGTACTTC
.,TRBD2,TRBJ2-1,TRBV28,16,CASAELPGLARNEQFF,TGTGCCAGCGCCGAACTACCGGGACTAGCGCGCAATGAGCAGTTCTTC
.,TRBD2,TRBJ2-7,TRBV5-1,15,CASSLGLAAVYEQYF,TGCGCCAGCAGCTTGGGCCTAGCGGCCGTTTACGAGCAGTACTTC
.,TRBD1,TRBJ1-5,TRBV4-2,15,CASSQGQGGNQPQHF,TGTGCCAGCAGCCAAGGGCAGGGGGGCAATCAGCCCCAGCATTTT
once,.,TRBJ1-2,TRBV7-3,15,CASSLTARGREGYTF,TGTGCCAGCAGCTTAACAGCCAGGGGTCGAGAAGGCTACACCTTC
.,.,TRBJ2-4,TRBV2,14,CASRAGLAKNIQYF,TGTGCCAGCAGGGCAGGCCTAGCCAAAAACATTCAGTACTTC
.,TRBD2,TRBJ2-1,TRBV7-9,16,CASSRRLDAGGSEQFF,TGTGCCAGCAGCCGACGTCTCGACGCGGGAGGGAGTGAGCAGTTCTTC
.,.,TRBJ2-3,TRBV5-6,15,CASSFGRGSTDTQYF,TGTGCCAGCAGCTTTGGCAGGGGTAGCACAGATACGCAGTATTTT
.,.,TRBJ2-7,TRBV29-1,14,CSVEDRGTPYEQYF,TGCAGCGTTGAAGATCGGGGGACGCCCTACGAGCAGTACTTC
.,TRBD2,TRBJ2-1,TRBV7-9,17,CASSLSGSSGRENEQFF,TGTGCCAGCAGCTTAAGCGGGAGTTCTGGTCGGGAGAATGAGCAGTTCTTC
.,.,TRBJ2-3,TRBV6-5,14,CASSYMRNTDTQYF,TGTGCCAGCAGTTACATGCGGAACACAGATACGCAGTATTTT
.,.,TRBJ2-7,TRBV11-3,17,CASSLGFLGPGMVRQYF,TGTGCCAGCAGCTTAGGGTTTCTGGGGCCGGGCATGGTTAGGCAGTACTTC
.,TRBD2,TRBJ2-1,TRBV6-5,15,CASTLTSGRSYEQFF,TGTGCCAGCACCTTGACTAGCGGGAGATCCTATGAGCAGTTCTTC
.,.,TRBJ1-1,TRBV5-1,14,CASSLALSAAEAFF,TGCGCCAGCAGCTTGGCCCTCAGCGCCGCTGAAGCTTTCTTT
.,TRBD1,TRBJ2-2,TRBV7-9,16,CASSSQRDRDTGELFF,TGTGCCAGCAGCTCTCAAAGGGACAGAGACACCGGGGAGCTGTTTTTT